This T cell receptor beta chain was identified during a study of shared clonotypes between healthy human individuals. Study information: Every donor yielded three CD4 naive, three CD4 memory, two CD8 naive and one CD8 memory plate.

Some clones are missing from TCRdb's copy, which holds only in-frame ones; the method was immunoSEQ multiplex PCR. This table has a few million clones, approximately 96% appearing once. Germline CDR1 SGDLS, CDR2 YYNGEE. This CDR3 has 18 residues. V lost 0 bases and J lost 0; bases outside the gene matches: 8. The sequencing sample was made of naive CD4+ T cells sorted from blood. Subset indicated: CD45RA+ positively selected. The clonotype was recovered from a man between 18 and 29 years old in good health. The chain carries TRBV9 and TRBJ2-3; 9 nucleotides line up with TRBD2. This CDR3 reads CASSVELAGALSTDTQYF. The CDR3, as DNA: TGTGCCAGCAGCGTAGAGTTAGCGGGGGCCCTGAGCACAGATACGCAGTATTTT.